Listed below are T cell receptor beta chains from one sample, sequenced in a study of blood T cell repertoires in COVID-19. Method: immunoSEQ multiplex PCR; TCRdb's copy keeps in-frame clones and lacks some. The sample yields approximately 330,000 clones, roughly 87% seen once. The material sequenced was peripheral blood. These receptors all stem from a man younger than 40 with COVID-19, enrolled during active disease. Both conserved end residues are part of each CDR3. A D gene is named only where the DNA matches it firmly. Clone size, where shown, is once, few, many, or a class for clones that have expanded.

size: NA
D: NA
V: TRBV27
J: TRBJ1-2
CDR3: CASSSRTDHYGYTF
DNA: TGTGCCAGCAGTTCAAGGACAGACCACTATGGCTACACCTTC

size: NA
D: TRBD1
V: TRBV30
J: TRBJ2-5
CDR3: CAWTGQGPGVFSQYF
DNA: TGTGCCTGGACTGGACAGGGCCCAGGGGTGTTCTCACAGTACTTC

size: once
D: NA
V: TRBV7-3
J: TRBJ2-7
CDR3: CASSFGGVAYEQYF
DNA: TGTGCCAGCAGCTTTGGCGGGGTGGCCTACGAGCAGTACTTC

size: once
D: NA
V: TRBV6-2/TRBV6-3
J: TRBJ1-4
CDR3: CASSSGEGTNEKLFF
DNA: TGTGCCAGCAGTTCCGGGGAGGGAACTAATGAAAAACTGTTTTTT

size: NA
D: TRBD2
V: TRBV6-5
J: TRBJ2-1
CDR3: CASSTRLAGEQFF
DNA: TGTGCCAGCAGTACTCGCCTAGCGGGGGAGCAGTTCTTC

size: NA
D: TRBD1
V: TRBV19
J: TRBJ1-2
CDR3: CASSTAGTVNYGYTF
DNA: TGTGCCAGTAGTACCGCCGGGACAGTTAACTATGGCTACACCTTC

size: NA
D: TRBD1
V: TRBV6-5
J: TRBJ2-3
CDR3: CASLKSGGSTDTQYF
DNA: TGTGCCAGCCTAAAATCAGGGGGTAGCACAGATACGCAGTATTTT

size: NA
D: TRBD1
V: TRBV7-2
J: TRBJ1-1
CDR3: CASSSTGGRGEAFF
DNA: TGTGCCAGCAGCTCGACAGGGGGGAGGGGTGAAGCTTTCTTT

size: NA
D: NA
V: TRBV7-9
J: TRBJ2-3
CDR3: CASSSTSLWGADTQYF
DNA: TGTGCCAGCAGCTCCACCAGTCTCTGGGGGGCAGATACGCAGTATTTT

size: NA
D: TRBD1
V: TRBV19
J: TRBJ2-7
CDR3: CASSTPGTGDYEQYF
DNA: TGTGCCAGTAGTACTCCAGGGACAGGGGACTACGAGCAGTACTTC

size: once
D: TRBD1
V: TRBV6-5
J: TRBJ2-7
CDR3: CASTPGQGPNEQYF
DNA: TGTGCCAGCACACCGGGACAGGGGCCCAACGAGCAGTACTTC